This is a list of T cell receptor beta chains from one sample in a study of PD-L1 blockade in urothelial cancer. Measured with immunoSEQ multiplex PCR; TCRdb has only the in-frame clones, and not every one. The data hold tens of thousands of clones, with about four fifths observed a single time. The material sequenced was PBMCs, taken around atezolizumab (anti-PD-L1) treatment. The receptors here all came from a man in his 70s with urothelial cancer. Each CDR3 is given with its conserved first and last residue. Fields, in order: J gene, V gene, CDR3 protein.

J gene: TRBJ2-1
V gene: TRBV29-1
CDR3 protein: CSVDRDSEYNEQFF

J gene: TRBJ2-7
V gene: TRBV5-1
CDR3 protein: CASSLLGQGSYEQYF

J gene: TRBJ2-5
V gene: TRBV5-1
CDR3 protein: CASSSGGETQYF

J gene: TRBJ1-4
V gene: TRBV4-1
CDR3 protein: CASSPVTGGEKLFF

J gene: TRBJ1-4
V gene: TRBV19
CDR3 protein: CASTKRTGTSTNEKLFF

J gene: TRBJ2-1
V gene: TRBV18
CDR3 protein: CASSGEVDNEQFF

J gene: TRBJ1-2
V gene: TRBV29-1
CDR3 protein: CSVERRDYGYTF

J gene: TRBJ1-5
V gene: TRBV19
CDR3 protein: CASSIRQGGRYQPQHF

J gene: TRBJ2-7
V gene: TRBV6-6
CDR3 protein: CASSYAKAGADEQYF

J gene: TRBJ1-1
V gene: TRBV21-1
CDR3 protein: CASSKGQLPVNTEAFF

J gene: TRBJ2-3
V gene: TRBV4-2
CDR3 protein: CASSQEAERSDTQYF

J gene: TRBJ2-7
V gene: TRBV11-2
CDR3 protein: CASSLRRGNEQYF

J gene: TRBJ2-1
V gene: TRBV9
CDR3 protein: CASSVAASGSDEQFF

J gene: TRBJ1-2
V gene: TRBV29-1
CDR3 protein: CSVEGTLYGYTF

J gene: TRBJ2-2
V gene: TRBV2
CDR3 protein: CASKGADTGELFF

J gene: TRBJ2-2
V gene: TRBV19
CDR3 protein: CASSLQGNTGELFF

J gene: TRBJ1-1
V gene: TRBV6-6
CDR3 protein: CASTIKLTGSSTEAFF

J gene: TRBJ2-1
V gene: TRBV28
CDR3 protein: CASRPGQRNEQFF